Below are 30 T cell receptor beta chains sequenced from a single sample in a study of blood T cell repertoires in COVID-19. Sequencing used immunoSEQ multiplex PCR; TCRdb keeps in-frame clones, though not all of them. In the table there are about 310,000 clones, approximately 86% of which are singletons. The sample consisted of peripheral blood. Receptors originate from a man aged 65 to 79 with acute or convalescent COVID-19.

The chain couples TRBV28 to TRBJ1-1; TRBD1 matches at 7 bases. J lost 5 bases, V lost 8 bases, and 11 bases had no gene match. The CDR3 is 14 residues long. Germline CDR1 and CDR2: MDHEN and SYDVKM. The CDR3 region has the DNA TGTGCCAGCCGGCGACAGGGAATGTCGACTGAAGCTTTCTTT. It codes for CASRRQGMSTEAFF.

V and J are TRBV6-5 and TRBJ2-5, with TRBD2 identical over 9 bases. The germline V gene has CDR1 MNHEY and CDR2 SVGAGI. The junction had 5 bases not matched to a gene; V was cut back by 11 bases and J by 4 bases. CDR3 length: 12 residues. The CDR3 sequence is CACLAGRETQYF. DNA of the CDR3: TGTGCCTGCCTAGCGGGGAGAGAGACCCAGTACTTC.

The chain has TRBV28 and TRBJ2-2; 10 nucleotides align to TRBD1. Germline trimming cut 2 bases from V and 4 bases from J; bases unmatched to any gene: 4. Germline-derived CDR1 and CDR2 are MDHEN and SYDVKM. This CDR3 is 16 amino acids long. This CDR3 is CASSLAGTGATGELFF. The CDR3 DNA reads as TGTGCCAGCAGTTTAGCCGGGACAGGGGCCACCGGGGAGCTGTTTTTT.

This chain uses TRBV5-1 with TRBJ2-5; 11 bases line up with TRBD1. CDR1 and CDR2 (germline): SGHRS, YFSETQ. V gave up 3 bases and J gave up 4 bases; unmatched junction bases: 5. This CDR3 has 15 residues. CDR3 loop: CASSSGQGARETQYF. The CDR3 nucleotides read TGCGCCAGCAGCTCCGGACAGGGGGCTCGAGAGACCCAGTACTTC.

This chain connects TRBV28 to TRBJ1-4; possibly TRBD1 for D (5 bases). The V and J ends lost 3 bases and 5 bases respectively, with 13 bases between them. The CDR3 is 15 residues long. Germline assignment: CDR1 MDHEN and CDR2 SYDVKM. The CDR3 sequence: CASSFQGIGNEKLFF. CDR3 bases: TGTGCCAGCAGTTTTCAGGGAATCGGGAATGAAAAACTGTTTTTT.

This clone was seen a single time. V and J are TRBV4-2 and TRBJ1-4; D is possibly TRBD1 (5 bases). In germline, CDR1 is LGHNA, CDR2 YNFKEQ. The CDR3 covers 17 residues. Deletions cut 0 bases from V and 0 bases from J, with 11 bases between. The CDR3: CASSQDATATTNEKLFF. DNA of the CDR3: TGTGCCAGCAGCCAAGACGCGACAGCTACAACTAATGAAAAACTGTTTTTT.

The genes are TRBV28 and TRBJ1-2; 10 bases fit TRBD1. CDR3 length: 14 amino acids. With 1 base clipped from V and 7 bases from J, the junction kept 3 bases outside the gene matches. The germline V gene encodes CDR1 MDHEN and CDR2 SYDVKM. Here the CDR3 DNA reads TGTGCCAGCAGTTTATCGGGACAGGGGTTTGGCTACACCTTC. The encoded protein is CASSLSGQGFGYTF.

The chain combines TRBV27 with TRBJ2-1, with a tentative D call TRBD2 (5 bases). V lost 6 bases to trimming and J lost 2 bases, with 14 bases between them. The germline V gene encodes CDR1 MNHEY and CDR2 SMNVEV (reference sequence). This CDR3 contains 15 residues. Written as DNA, the CDR3 is TGTGCCAGCAGACTAGAGAGAGGTCCCTACAATGAGCAGTTCTTC. Translation gives CASRLERGPYNEQFF.

This chain connects TRBV5-4 to TRBJ1-5, with D tentatively TRBD1 (6 bases). V dropped 2 bases and J dropped 4 bases, with 16 bases sitting between them. Germline-derived CDR1 and CDR2 are SGHNT and YYREEE (reference sequence). The CDR3 length is 16 residues. The DNA of the CDR3 is TGTGCCAGCAGCTTCTCCCCAGGGGCGGGTAATCAGCCCCAGCATTTT. Its protein product is CASSFSPGAGNQPQHF.

The chain is built from TRBV28 and TRBJ2-7; 13 nucleotides line up with TRBD2. The trim removed 5 bases at V and 2 bases at J, leaving 6 bases unmatched. Germline loops: CDR1 MDHEN, CDR2 SYDVKM. The CDR3 has 16 amino acids. The CDR3 bases are TGTGCCAGCAGTCCTACACTAGCGGGAGGGCCCTACGAGCAGTACTTC. Residues: CASSPTLAGGPYEQYF.

The V call is TRBV6-5, the J call TRBJ2-7, with 9 bases aligning to TRBD1. This CDR3 comprises 13 residues. From germline, CDR1 is MNHEY and CDR2 SVGAGI. Trimming at V came to 7 bases and at J to 6 bases, leaving 7 bases not matched to a gene. CDR3 residues: CASNRDRVSEQYF. The CDR3 DNA reads TGTGCCAGCAACCGGGACAGGGTGAGCGAGCAGTACTTC.

V is TRBV6-2 or TRBV6-3 and J is TRBJ2-2, with 9 bases identical to TRBD1. V was pared by 6 bases and J by 2 bases, with 10 bases of the junction left unmatched. Germline CDR1 is MNHEY and CDR2 is SVGEGT. This CDR3 region has 17 residues. This CDR3 reads CASSPSWGQGNTGELFF. The CDR3 nucleotides read TGTGCCAGCAGCCCCTCATGGGGACAGGGTAACACCGGGGAGCTGTTTTTT.

The chain combines TRBV19 with TRBJ1-1; perhaps TRBD1 as D (6 bases). V was trimmed by 6 bases and J by 0 bases, leaving 17 bases between them. Germline CDR1 LNHDA, CDR2 SQIVND (reference sequence). The CDR3 is 16 residues long. The CDR3 DNA follows: TGTGCCAGTAGCCCAACCGGGGGGCACATGAACACTGAAGCTTTCTTT. It codes for CASSPTGGHMNTEAFF.

The chain uses TRBV11-3 and TRBJ2-7; 9 bases map to TRBD1. This CDR3 region has 14 residues. V dropped 4 bases and J dropped 9; count of bases not matched to a gene: 10. Germline loops: CDR1 SGHNT, CDR2 YENEEA. This chain's CDR3 is CASSSTGGNELQYF. Written as DNA, the CDR3 is TGTGCCAGCAGCTCGACAGGGGGTAATGAGTTGCAGTACTTC.

The rearrangement links TRBV2 to TRBJ2-5; tentatively, D is TRBD1 (5 bases). This CDR3 has 15 amino acids. The V and J ends lost 7 bases and 2 bases respectively, with 17 bases between them. Germline values: CDR1 SNHLY, CDR2 FYNNEI. The CDR3 DNA sequence: TGTGCCAGCAAAAGACAGACCCAAGAACAAGAGACCCAGTACTTC. This gives the protein CASKRQTQEQETQYF. Looking up the rest from reference TRBV2 and TRBJ2-5 gives the full variable domain: EPEVTQTPSHQVTQMGQEVILRCVPISNHLYFYWYRQILGQKVEFLVSFYNNEISEKSEIFDDQFSVERPDGSNFTLKIRSTKLEDSAMYFCASKRQTQEQETQYFGPGTRLLVL.

The chain is built from TRBV30 and TRBJ2-2; 9 nucleotides match TRBD1. This CDR3 is 15 amino acids long. Germline-derived CDR1 and CDR2 are GTSNPN and SVGIG (reference sequence). Trimming removed 3 bases from V and 6 bases from J; junction bases left unmatched: 8. In DNA form, the CDR3 reads TGTGCCTGGAGCCAGGGGACAGGGAGTGCCGGGGAGCTGTTTTTT. The encoded protein is CAWSQGTGSAGELFF.

This chain uses TRBV6-5 with TRBJ2-1, with D possibly matching TRBD1 (6 bases). From germline, CDR1 is MNHEY and CDR2 SVGAGI. Trimming removed 4 bases from V and 6 bases from J, with 10 bases in between. The CDR3 is 13 amino acids. This CDR3 is CASSWVRGNEQFF. The CDR3 DNA reads TGTGCCAGCAGTTGGGTCAGGGGCAATGAGCAGTTCTTC.

The J gene is TRBJ1-2, the V gene TRBV23-1; 8 bases agree with TRBD1. TRBV23-1 is recorded as an ORF, its role being uncertain. This CDR3 region has 19 residues. V dropped 2 bases and J dropped 2; count of bases not matched to a gene: 16. CDR3 in amino acids: CASSQPGQDLTGENYGYTF. The CDR3 DNA is TGCGCCAGCAGTCAACCCGGCCAAGATCTGACAGGGGAGAACTATGGCTACACCTTC.

The rearrangement joins TRBV28 to TRBJ1-5; the match to TRBD1 covers 11 bases. V lost 2 bases and J lost 1; bases outside the gene matches: 7. The CDR3 has 18 residues. CDR1 and CDR2 (germline): MDHEN, SYDVKM. In nucleotides, the CDR3 is TGTGCCAGCAGTTTAGGTCTCGGGGACAGGGGGAGCAATCAGCCCCAGCATTTT. Translation: CASSLGLGDRGSNQPQHF.

J is TRBJ1-4 and V is TRBV5-1, with D unclear. The CDR3 covers 17 residues. Germline values: CDR1 SGHRS, CDR2 YFSETQ. V shed 1 base and J shed 8 bases, with 21 bases lying between them. CDR3 sequence reads: CASSLPTTAGHGEKLFF. The CDR3 nucleotides read TGCGCCAGCAGCTTGCCTACGACTGCGGGCCATGGAGAAAAACTGTTTTTT.

V is TRBV3-1 (or the pseudogene TRBV3-2) and J is TRBJ2-7; 9 bases are a match to TRBD1. The CDR3 totals 18 residues. V shed 4 bases, J shed 3 bases, and the junction held 16 bases outside the gene matches. The germline V gene encodes CDR1 LGHDT and CDR2 YNNKEL (reference sequence). The CDR3 nucleotides are TGTGCCAGCAGCCTAAACATCTCCGGGACAGGGATGAACTACGAGCAGTACTTC. Protein product: CASSLNISGTGMNYEQYF.

This clone has just one count. The genes are TRBV4-2 and TRBJ2-7; 7 bases are a match to TRBD2. The germline V gene encodes CDR1 LGHNA and CDR2 YNFKEQ. Trimming at V came to 0 bases and at J to 7 bases, leaving 9 bases not matched to a gene. The CDR3 is 15 residues long. The CDR3 DNA sequence: TGTGCCAGCAGCCAAGAAGGCGGGAGTGGTCGGGAGCAGTACTTC. Encoded protein: CASSQEGGSGREQYF.

The chain carries TRBV24-1 and TRBJ1-2; 7 nucleotides agree with TRBD1. This CDR3 region has 13 residues. Germline CDR1 KGHDR, CDR2 SFDVKD. With 3 bases clipped from V and 10 bases from J, the junction kept 7 bases outside the gene matches. The CDR3 DNA follows: TGTGCCACCAGTGATCGGACAGGCCTTGTCTACACCTTC. Protein product: CATSDRTGLVYTF.

The rearrangement joins TRBV4-1 to TRBJ1-2, with 10 bases fitting TRBD1. Looked up from germline, CDR1 is MGHRA and CDR2 is YSYEKL. The CDR3 totals 17 residues. The J segment lost 0 bases and the V segment lost 4 bases, leaving 8 bases of the junction unmatched. The DNA of the CDR3 is TGCGCCAGCAGCCTGGGACAGGGGACCCGATCTAACTATGGCTACACCTTC. Its translation: CASSLGQGTRSNYGYTF.

The genes are TRBV5-1 and TRBJ1-6, with TRBD1 identical over 7 bases. Per the germline V gene, CDR1 is SGHRS and CDR2 is YFSETQ. The CDR3 loop spans 14 amino acids. V was clipped by 4 bases and J by 8 bases; unmatched bases: 6. For the CDR3, the DNA is TGCGCCAGCAGCGCGGACAGGTCTGATTCACCCCTCCACTTT. As protein: CASSADRSDSPLHF.

The chain is built from TRBV30 and TRBJ1-4; D may be TRBD1 (5 bases). The CDR3 spans 12 residues. Germline V gives CDR1 GTSNPN, CDR2 SVGIG (reference sequence). Trimming took 4 bases from V and 2 from J, leaving 5 bases between them. CDR3 in DNA: TGTGCCTGGACAGGGACTAATGAAAAACTGTTTTTT. Translated: CAWTGTNEKLFF.

This clone appeared a few times. The rearrangement joins TRBV27 to TRBJ2-2, with 8 bases matching TRBD1. The CDR3 loop spans 15 amino acids. The V and J ends lost 6 bases and 5 bases, in that order; junction bases with no gene match: 8. Germline values: CDR1 MNHEY, CDR2 SMNVEV (reference sequence). DNA for the CDR3: TGTGCCAGCAGCTCACAGGGGGTCGGTACCGGGGAGCTGTTTTTT. This encodes CASSSQGVGTGELFF.

The chain recombines TRBV5-1 with TRBJ2-7; 9 nucleotides agree with TRBD1. V lost 5 bases and J lost 4; bases outside the gene matches: 13. The CDR3 is 16 residues long. CDR1 and CDR2 from the germline V gene are SGHRS and YFSETQ. CDR3 residues: CASRKFPGQGQYEQYF. In DNA form, the CDR3 reads TGCGCCAGCAGGAAATTTCCGGGACAGGGTCAGTACGAGCAGTACTTC.

This clone was observed a single time. The chain links TRBV30 to TRBJ2-2, with 7 positions matching TRBD2. From germline, CDR1 is GTSNPN and CDR2 SVGIG (reference sequence). The CDR3 has 17 residues. V shed 0 bases, J shed 0 bases, and the junction held 7 bases outside the gene matches. CDR3 amino acids: CAWSVGMGGANTGELFF. Written as DNA, the CDR3 is TGTGCCTGGAGTGTGGGGATGGGAGGGGCGAACACCGGGGAGCTGTTTTTT.

This chain links TRBV9 with TRBJ2-2, with 9 bases that match TRBD1. The length of the CDR3 is 14 residues. Germline CDR1 and CDR2: SGDLS and YYNGEE. V lost 5 bases to trimming and J lost 5 bases; unmatched junction nucleotides: 4. Here the CDR3 DNA reads TGTGCCAGCAGGGGACAGGGTCTAACCGGGGAGCTGTTTTTT. Translated: CASRGQGLTGELFF.